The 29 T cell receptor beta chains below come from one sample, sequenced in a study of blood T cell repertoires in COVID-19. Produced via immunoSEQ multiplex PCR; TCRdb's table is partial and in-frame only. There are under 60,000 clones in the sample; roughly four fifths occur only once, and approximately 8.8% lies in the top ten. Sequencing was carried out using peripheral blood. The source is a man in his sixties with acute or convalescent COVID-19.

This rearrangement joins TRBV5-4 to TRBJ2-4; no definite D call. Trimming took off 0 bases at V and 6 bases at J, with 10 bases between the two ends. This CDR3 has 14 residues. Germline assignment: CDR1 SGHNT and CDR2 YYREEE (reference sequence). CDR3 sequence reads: CASSLDSFINIQYF. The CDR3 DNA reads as TGTGCCAGCAGCTTGGACTCCTTTATAAACATTCAGTACTTC.

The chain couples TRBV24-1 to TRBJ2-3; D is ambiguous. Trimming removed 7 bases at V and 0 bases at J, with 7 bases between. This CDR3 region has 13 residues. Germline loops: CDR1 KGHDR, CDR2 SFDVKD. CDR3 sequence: CATRADSTDTQYF. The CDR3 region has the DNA TGTGCCACCAGGGCGGATAGCACAGATACGCAGTATTTT.

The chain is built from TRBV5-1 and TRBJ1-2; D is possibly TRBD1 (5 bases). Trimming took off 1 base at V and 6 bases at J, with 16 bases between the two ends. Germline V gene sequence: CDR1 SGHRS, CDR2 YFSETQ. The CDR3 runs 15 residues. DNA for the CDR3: TGCGCCAGCAGCTTGCGCCTCTGGGGGAGGGATGGCTACACCTTC. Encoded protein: CASSLRLWGRDGYTF.

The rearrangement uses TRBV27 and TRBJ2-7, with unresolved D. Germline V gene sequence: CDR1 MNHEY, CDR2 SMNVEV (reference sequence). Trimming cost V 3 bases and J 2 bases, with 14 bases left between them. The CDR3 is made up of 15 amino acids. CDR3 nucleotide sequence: TGTGCCAGCAGTTTGGTCCCAGGCAAAGCCTACGAGCAGTACTTC. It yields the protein CASSLVPGKAYEQYF.

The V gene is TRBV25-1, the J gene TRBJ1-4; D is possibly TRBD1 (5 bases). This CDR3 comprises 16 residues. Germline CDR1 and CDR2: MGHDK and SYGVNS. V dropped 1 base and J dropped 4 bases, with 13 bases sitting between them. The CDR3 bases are TGTGCCAGCAGTGAATCCGTGACAGTCCTTAATGAAAAACTGTTTTTT. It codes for CASSESVTVLNEKLFF.

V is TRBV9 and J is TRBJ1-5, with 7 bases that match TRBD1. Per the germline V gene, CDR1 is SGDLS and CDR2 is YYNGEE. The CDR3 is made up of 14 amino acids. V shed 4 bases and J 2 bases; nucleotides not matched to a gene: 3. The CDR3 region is CASSPDRGNQPQHF. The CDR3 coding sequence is TGTGCCAGCAGCCCCGACAGGGGCAATCAGCCCCAGCATTTT. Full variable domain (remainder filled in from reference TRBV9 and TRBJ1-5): DSGVTQTPKHLITATGQRVTLRCSPRSGDLSVYWYQQSLDQGLQFLIQYYNGEERAKGNILERFSAQQFPDLHSELNLSSLELGDSALYFCASSPDRGNQPQHFGDGTRLSIL.

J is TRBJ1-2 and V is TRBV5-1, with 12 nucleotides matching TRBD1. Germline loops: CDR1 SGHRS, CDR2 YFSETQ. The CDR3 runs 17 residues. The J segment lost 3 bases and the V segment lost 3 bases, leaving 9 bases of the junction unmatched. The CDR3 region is CASSSPGQGAQDYGYTF. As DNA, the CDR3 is TGCGCCAGCAGCTCGCCGGGACAGGGGGCGCAGGACTATGGCTACACCTTC.

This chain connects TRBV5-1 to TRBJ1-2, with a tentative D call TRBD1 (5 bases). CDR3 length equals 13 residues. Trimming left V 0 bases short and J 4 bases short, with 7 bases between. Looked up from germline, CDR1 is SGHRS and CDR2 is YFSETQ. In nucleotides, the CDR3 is TGCGCCAGCAGCTTGGGACAGATCTATGGCTACACCTTC. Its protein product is CASSLGQIYGYTF.

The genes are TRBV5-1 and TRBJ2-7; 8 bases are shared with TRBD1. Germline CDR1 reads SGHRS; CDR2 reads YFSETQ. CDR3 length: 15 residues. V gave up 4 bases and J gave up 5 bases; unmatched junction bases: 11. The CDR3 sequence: CASSHPDRVGHEQYF. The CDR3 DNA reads TGCGCCAGCAGCCATCCGGACAGGGTGGGTCACGAGCAGTACTTC.

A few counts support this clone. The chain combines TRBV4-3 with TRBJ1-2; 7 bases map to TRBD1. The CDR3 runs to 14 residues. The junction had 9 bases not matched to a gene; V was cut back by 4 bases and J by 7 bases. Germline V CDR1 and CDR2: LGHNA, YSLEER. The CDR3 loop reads CASSPALTGVGYTF. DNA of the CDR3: TGCGCCAGCAGCCCGGCACTAACAGGGGTTGGCTACACCTTC.

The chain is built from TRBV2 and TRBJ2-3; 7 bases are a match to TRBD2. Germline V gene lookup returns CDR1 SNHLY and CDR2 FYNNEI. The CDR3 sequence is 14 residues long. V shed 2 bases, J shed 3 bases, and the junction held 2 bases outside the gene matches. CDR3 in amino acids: CASSELGGTDTQYF. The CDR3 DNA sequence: TGTGCCAGCAGTGAATTGGGGGGGACAGATACGCAGTATTTT.

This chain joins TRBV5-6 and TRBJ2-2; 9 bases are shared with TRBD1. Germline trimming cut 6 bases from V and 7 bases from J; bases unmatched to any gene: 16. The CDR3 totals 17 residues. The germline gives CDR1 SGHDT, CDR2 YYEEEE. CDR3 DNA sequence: TGTGCCAGCACCTCGGACCTACAGGGGGCTCTCTACGGGGAGCTGTTTTTT. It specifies CASTSDLQGALYGELFF. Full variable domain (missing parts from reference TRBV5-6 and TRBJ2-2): DAGVTQSPTHLIKTRGQQVTLRCSPKSGHDTVSWYQQALGQGPQFIFQYYEEEERQRGNFPDRFSGHQFPNYSSELNVNALLLGDSALYLCASTSDLQGALYGELFFGEGSRLTVL.

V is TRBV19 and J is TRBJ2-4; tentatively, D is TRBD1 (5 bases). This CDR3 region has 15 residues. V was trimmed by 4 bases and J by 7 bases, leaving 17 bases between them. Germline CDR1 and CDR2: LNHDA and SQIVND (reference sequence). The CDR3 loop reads CASSSRQGPINIQYF. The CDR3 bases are TGTGCCAGTAGTAGCCGCCAGGGCCCGATTAACATTCAGTACTTC.

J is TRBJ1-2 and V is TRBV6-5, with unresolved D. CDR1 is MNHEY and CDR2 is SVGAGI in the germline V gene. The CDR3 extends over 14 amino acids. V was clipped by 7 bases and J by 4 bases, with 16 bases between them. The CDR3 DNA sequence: TGTGCCAGCACAAACCTCGGGTCCGCCTATGGCTACACCTTC. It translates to CASTNLGSAYGYTF.

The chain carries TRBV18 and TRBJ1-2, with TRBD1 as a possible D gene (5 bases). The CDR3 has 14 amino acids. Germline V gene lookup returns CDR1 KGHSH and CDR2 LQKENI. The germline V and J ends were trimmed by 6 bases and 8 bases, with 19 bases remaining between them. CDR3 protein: CASSQEQALDGYTF. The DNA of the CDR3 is TGTGCCAGCTCTCAGGAACAGGCTCTGGACGGCTACACCTTC.

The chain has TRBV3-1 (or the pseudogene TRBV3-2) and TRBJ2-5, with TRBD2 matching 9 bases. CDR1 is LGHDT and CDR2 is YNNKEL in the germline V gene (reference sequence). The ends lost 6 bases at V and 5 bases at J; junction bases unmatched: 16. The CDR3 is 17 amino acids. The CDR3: CASSNRLAGGPRETQYF. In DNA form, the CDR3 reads TGTGCCAGCAGTAATCGACTCGCGGGGGGGCCCCGGGAGACCCAGTACTTC.

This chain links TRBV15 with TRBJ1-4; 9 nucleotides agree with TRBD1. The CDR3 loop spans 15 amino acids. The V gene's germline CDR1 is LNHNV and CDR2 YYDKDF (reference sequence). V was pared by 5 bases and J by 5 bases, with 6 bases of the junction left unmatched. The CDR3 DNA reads TGTGCCACCAGCTCACAGGGGGCACCCAATGAAAAACTGTTTTTT. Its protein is CATSSQGAPNEKLFF.

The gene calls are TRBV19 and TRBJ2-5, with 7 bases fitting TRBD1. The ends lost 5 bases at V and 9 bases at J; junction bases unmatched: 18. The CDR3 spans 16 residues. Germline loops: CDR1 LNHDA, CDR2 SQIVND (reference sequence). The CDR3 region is CASSPRTGGREFSQYF. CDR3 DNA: TGTGCCAGTAGTCCTCGGACAGGAGGAAGGGAATTTTCCCAGTACTTC.

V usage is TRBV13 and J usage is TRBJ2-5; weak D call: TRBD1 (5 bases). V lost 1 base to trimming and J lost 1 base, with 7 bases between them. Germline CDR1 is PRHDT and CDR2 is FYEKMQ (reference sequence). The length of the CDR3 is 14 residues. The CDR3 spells CASSLVGAQETQYF. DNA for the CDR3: TGTGCCAGCAGCTTAGTTGGGGCCCAAGAGACCCAGTACTTC.

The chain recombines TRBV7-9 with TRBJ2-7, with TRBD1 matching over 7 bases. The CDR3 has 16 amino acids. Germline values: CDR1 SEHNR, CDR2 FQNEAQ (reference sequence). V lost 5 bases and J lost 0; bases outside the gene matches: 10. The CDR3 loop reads CASSATGTVSSYEQYF. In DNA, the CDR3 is TGTGCCAGCAGCGCCACCGGGACAGTTAGCTCCTACGAGCAGTACTTC.

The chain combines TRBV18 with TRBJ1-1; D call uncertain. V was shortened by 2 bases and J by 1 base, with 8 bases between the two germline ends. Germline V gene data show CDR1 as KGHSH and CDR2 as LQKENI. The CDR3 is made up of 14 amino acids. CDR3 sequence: CASSPMAENTEAFF. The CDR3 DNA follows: TGTGCCAGCTCACCAATGGCAGAGAACACTGAAGCTTTCTTT.

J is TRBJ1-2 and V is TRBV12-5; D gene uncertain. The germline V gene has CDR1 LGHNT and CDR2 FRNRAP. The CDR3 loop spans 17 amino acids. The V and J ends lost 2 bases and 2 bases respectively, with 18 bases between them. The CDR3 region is CASGLLESWESNYGYTF. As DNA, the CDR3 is TGTGCTAGTGGTTTGCTTGAGAGTTGGGAGTCCAACTATGGCTACACCTTC.

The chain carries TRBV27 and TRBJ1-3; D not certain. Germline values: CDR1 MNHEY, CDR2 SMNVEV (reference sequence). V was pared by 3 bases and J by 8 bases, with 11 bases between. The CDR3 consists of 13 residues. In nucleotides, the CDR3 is TGTGCCAGCAGTTTTCGTCCTGGCTACACCATATATTTT. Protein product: CASSFRPGYTIYF.

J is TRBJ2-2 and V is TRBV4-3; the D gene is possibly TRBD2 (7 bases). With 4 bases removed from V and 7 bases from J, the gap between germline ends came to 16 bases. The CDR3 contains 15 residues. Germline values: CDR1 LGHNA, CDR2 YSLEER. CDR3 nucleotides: TGCGCCAGCAGCCGAGTGTGGGGGGGCAACGGGGAGCTGTTTTTT. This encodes CASSRVWGGNGELFF.

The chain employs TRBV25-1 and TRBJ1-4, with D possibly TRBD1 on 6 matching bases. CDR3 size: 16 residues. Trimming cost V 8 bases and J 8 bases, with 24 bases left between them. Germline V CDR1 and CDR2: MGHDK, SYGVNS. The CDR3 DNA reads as TGTGCCAGCGAATCCACAGGGAACTGGTATGGGGAAAAACTGTTTTTT. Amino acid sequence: CASESTGNWYGEKLFF.

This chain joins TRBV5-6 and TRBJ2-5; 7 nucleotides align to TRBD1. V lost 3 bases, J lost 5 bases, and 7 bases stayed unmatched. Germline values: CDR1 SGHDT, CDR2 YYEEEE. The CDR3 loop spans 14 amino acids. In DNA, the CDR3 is TGTGCCAGCAGCTCCCCCGGGACAGAGGAGACCCAGTACTTC. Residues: CASSSPGTEETQYF. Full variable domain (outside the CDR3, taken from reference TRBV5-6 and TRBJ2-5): DAGVTQSPTHLIKTRGQQVTLRCSPKSGHDTVSWYQQALGQGPQFIFQYYEEEERQRGNFPDRFSGHQFPNYSSELNVNALLLGDSALYLCASSSPGTEETQYFGPGTRLLVL.

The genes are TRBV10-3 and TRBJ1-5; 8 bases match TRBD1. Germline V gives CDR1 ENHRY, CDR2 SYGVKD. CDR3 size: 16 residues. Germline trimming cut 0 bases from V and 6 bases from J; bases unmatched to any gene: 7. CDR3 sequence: CAISESIAGGGQPQHF. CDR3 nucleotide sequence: TGTGCCATCAGTGAGTCTATAGCAGGGGGCGGTCAGCCCCAGCATTTT.

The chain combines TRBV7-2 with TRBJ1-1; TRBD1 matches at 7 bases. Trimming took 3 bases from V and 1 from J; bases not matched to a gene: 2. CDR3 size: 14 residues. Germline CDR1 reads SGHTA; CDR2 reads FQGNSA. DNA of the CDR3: TGTGCCAGCAGCTTTTACAGGGGGAACACTGAAGCTTTCTTT. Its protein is CASSFYRGNTEAFF. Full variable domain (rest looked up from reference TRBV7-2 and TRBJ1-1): GAGVSQSPSNKVTEKGKDVELRCDPISGHTALYWYRQSLGQGLEFLIYFQGNSAPDKSGLPSDRFSAERTGGSVSTLTIQRTQQEDSAVYLCASSFYRGNTEAFFGQGTRLTVV.

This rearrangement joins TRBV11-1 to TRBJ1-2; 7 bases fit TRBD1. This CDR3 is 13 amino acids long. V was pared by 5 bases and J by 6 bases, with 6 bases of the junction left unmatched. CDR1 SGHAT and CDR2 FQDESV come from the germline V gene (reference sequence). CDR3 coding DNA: TGTGCCAGCAGCCGTACAGGGGTCGATGGCTACACCTTC. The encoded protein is CASSRTGVDGYTF.